The 30 T cell receptor beta chains presented below share a single source sample, sequenced in a study of shared clonotypes between healthy human individuals. Libraries were prepared by immunoSEQ multiplex PCR; TCRdb keeps only in-frame clonotypes and omits some of them. The repertoire consists of about 380,000 clones, with about 97% occurring once and the leading ten covering 0.32%. Sequencing was carried out using memory CD8+ T cells sorted from blood. Subset defined: CD45RO+ cells pooled with CCR7-negative TemRA cells. The source is a man aged 30 to 39 in good health.

The V and J genes are TRBV7-9 and TRBJ1-2; D is possibly TRBD1 (5 bases). Per germline, CDR1 SEHNR and CDR2 FQNEAQ (reference sequence). There are 14 residues in the CDR3. The V and J ends lost 1 base and 4 bases respectively, with 10 bases between them. CDR3 coding DNA: TGTGCCAGCAGCTTAGGGGGCGAGGCCTATGGCTACACCTTC. Translating gives CASSLGGEAYGYTF.

The chain employs TRBV27 and TRBJ1-2; D not certain. Germline values: CDR1 MNHEY, CDR2 SMNVEV (reference sequence). Trimming stripped 2 bases from V and 0 bases from J, with 7 bases between. CDR3 size: 14 residues. The CDR3 coding sequence is TGTGCCAGCAGTTTAAACAAAGCTAACTATGGCTACACCTTC. This translates into CASSLNKANYGYTF.

J is TRBJ2-5 and V is TRBV30, with D unresolved. The CDR3 is made up of 13 amino acids. Trimming stripped 3 bases from V and 5 bases from J, with 13 bases between. Germline V gene lookup returns CDR1 GTSNPN and CDR2 SVGIG (reference sequence). The CDR3 nucleotides read TGTGCCTGGAGACCTGCCTTCGGGGAGACCCAGTACTTC. It encodes CAWRPAFGETQYF.

V is TRBV14 and J is TRBJ1-1, with D unresolved. Germline values: CDR1 SGHDN, CDR2 FVKESK. This CDR3 has 13 amino acids. With 0 bases removed from V and 4 bases from J, the gap between germline ends came to 6 bases. The CDR3 is CASSQDLTTEAFF. CDR3 nucleotides: TGTGCCAGCAGCCAAGATCTAACCACTGAAGCTTTCTTT.

The CDR3 region has the DNA TGTGCCAGCACCAGGCTGAAAGGCTATGGCTACACCTTC. Protein product: CASTRLKGYGYTF. This chain uses TRBV2 with TRBJ1-2, with unresolved D. This CDR3 is 13 amino acids long. From germline, CDR1 is SNHLY and CDR2 FYNNEI. V was pared by 7 bases and J by 4 bases, with 13 bases between.

This chain uses TRBV28 with TRBJ2-5, with D perhaps being TRBD1 or TRBD2 (5 bases each). The CDR3 is 15 residues long. V shed 3 bases and J shed 0 bases, with 11 bases lying between them. Germline V gene data show CDR1 as MDHEN and CDR2 as SYDVKM. Here the CDR3 DNA reads TGTGCCAGCAGTTTTTCCGGGGCCAACCAAGAGACCCAGTACTTC. It yields the protein CASSFSGANQETQYF.

The chain uses TRBV2 and TRBJ2-3; no definite D call. V shed 3 bases and J shed 0 bases, with 4 bases lying between them. CDR3 length: 13 amino acids. CDR1 and CDR2 from the germline V gene are SNHLY and FYNNEI. The CDR3 DNA follows: TGTGCCAGCAGTGACGTTAGCACAGATACGCAGTATTTT. The encoded protein is CASSDVSTDTQYF.

This clone was seen a handful of times. The CDR3 here is CASMSTGGAYEQYF. The CDR3 nucleotides read TGTGCCAGCATGTCGACAGGGGGCGCCTACGAGCAGTACTTC. The V gene is TRBV2, the J gene TRBJ2-7, with 10 bases identical to TRBD1. With V trimmed by 7 bases and J by 2 bases, 5 bases remained unmatched. The CDR3 spans 14 residues. Germline CDR1 SNHLY, CDR2 FYNNEI.

The CDR3 region is CASSPVGNEQFF. CDR3 nucleotide sequence: TGTGCCAGCTCACCAGTGGGCAATGAGCAGTTCTTC. The chain couples TRBV18 to TRBJ2-1; D call uncertain. The V gene's germline CDR1 is KGHSH and CDR2 LQKENI. The V and J ends lost 2 bases and 6 bases respectively, with 5 bases between them. The CDR3 has 12 amino acids. Full variable domain (outside the CDR3, taken from reference TRBV18 and TRBJ2-1): NAGVMQNPRHLVRRRGQEARLRCSPMKGHSHVYWYRQLPEEGLKFMVYLQKENIIDESGMPKERFSAEFPKEGPSILRIQQVVRGDSAAYFCASSPVGNEQFFGPGTRLTVL.

The genes are TRBV4-1 and TRBJ1-6; D remains unclear. There are 14 residues in the CDR3. Germline CDR1 reads MGHRA; CDR2 reads YSYEKL. V was pared by 5 bases and J by 0 bases, with 5 bases between. CDR3 in amino acids: CASSESSYNSPLHF. The CDR3 region has the DNA TGCGCCAGCAGCGAAAGCTCCTATAATTCACCCCTCCACTTT.

A note on this clone: One end of the junction fails to match germline, which may point to a read error. This chain links TRBV5-8 with TRBJ2-1, with 7 bases matching TRBD2. CDR3 length: 15 amino acids. Germline CDR1 is SGHTS and CDR2 is YDEGEE. CDR3 nucleotides: TGTGCCAGCAGCTTGGCCTTAGGGGACTACGATGAGCAGTTCTTC. As protein: CASSLALGDYDEQFF.

This chain joins TRBV2 and TRBJ2-7; D gene uncertain. This CDR3 spans 12 amino acids. Trimming left V 7 bases short and J 0 bases short, with 7 bases between. CDR1 SNHLY and CDR2 FYNNEI come from the germline V gene. The CDR3 sequence is CASTRPSYEQYF. The CDR3 nucleotides are TGTGCCAGCACGAGACCCTCCTACGAGCAGTACTTC.

V gene TRBV9 combines with J gene TRBJ1-5; D gene uncertain. CDR3 size: 13 residues. CDR1 is SGDLS, CDR2 YYNGEE, per germline. Trimming took 2 bases from V and 1 from J, leaving 4 bases between them. In nucleotides, the CDR3 is TGTGCCAGCAGCGTGGAAAGCAATCAGCCCCAGCATTTT. Translated: CASSVESNQPQHF.

This chain joins TRBV18 and TRBJ2-3; D is uncertain. Germline V gene lookup returns CDR1 KGHSH and CDR2 LQKENI. The CDR3 sequence is 15 residues long. The V end lost 2 bases, the J end lost 3 bases, and 12 bases lay between the germline ends. CDR3 nucleotides: TGTGCCAGCTCACCAGGGATCCAGTTAACAGATACGCAGTATTTT. Amino acids: CASSPGIQLTDTQYF. Complete variable domain (other parts from reference TRBV18 and TRBJ2-3): NAGVMQNPRHLVRRRGQEARLRCSPMKGHSHVYWYRQLPEEGLKFMVYLQKENIIDESGMPKERFSAEFPKEGPSILRIQQVVRGDSAAYFCASSPGIQLTDTQYFGPGTRLTVL.

The genes are TRBV5-1 and TRBJ1-4; the D is unclear. This CDR3 comprises 15 residues. The V end was cut by 1 base, the J end by 8 bases, with 15 bases between. Germline lookup yields CDR1 SGHRS and CDR2 YFSETQ. CDR3 amino acids: CASSLSTIGGEKLFF. The CDR3 DNA reads as TGCGCCAGCAGCTTGAGTACCATCGGAGGCGAAAAACTGTTTTTT.

This clone appeared a single time. Other DNA sequences in the sample encode the same CDR3. The V call is TRBV27, the J call TRBJ2-7; 9 bases are a match to TRBD1. This CDR3 contains 15 residues. Trimming cost V 5 bases and J 2 bases; bases outside gene matches: 7. Germline V gives CDR1 MNHEY, CDR2 SMNVEV (reference sequence). The CDR3 sequence: CASSRTGTGTYEQYF. In DNA form, the CDR3 reads TGTGCCAGCAGTCGAACCGGGACAGGGACCTACGAGCAGTACTTC.

The genes are TRBV7-2 and TRBJ1-2; TRBD1 is a possible D gene (6 bases). Germline CDR1 reads SGHTA; CDR2 reads FQGNSA. The germline V and J ends were trimmed by 2 bases and 8 bases, with 21 bases remaining between them. This CDR3 has 16 amino acids. CDR3 protein: CASSLSGGAPQEGYTF. CDR3 sequence (DNA): TGTGCCAGCAGCTTAAGTGGGGGGGCTCCCCAGGAGGGCTACACCTTC.

This chain links TRBV11-2 with TRBJ2-7; the D is unclear. The CDR3 has 13 residues. Trimming removed 0 bases from V and 6 bases from J, with 9 bases in between. Per the germline V gene, CDR1 is SGHAT and CDR2 is FQNNGV. CDR3 loop: CASSLDVYTEQYF. For the CDR3, the DNA is TGTGCCAGCAGCTTAGATGTTTACACCGAGCAGTACTTC.

The chain links TRBV15 to TRBJ1-3; no definite D call. The CDR3 is 17 amino acids. Germline V gene lookup returns CDR1 LNHNV and CDR2 YYDKDF (reference sequence). The ends were cut back, 1 base at V and 0 bases at J, with 13 bases in the middle. CDR3 sequence (DNA): TGTGCCACCAGCAGAGCCAATAGGGCGGCCTCTGGAAACACCATATATTTT. It is translated as CATSRANRAASGNTIYF.

J is TRBJ2-6 and V is TRBV19; D may be TRBD1 or TRBD2 (5 bases each). The CDR3 totals 18 residues. Deletions cut 4 bases from V and 1 base from J, with 17 bases between. Germline CDR1 is LNHDA and CDR2 is SQIVND (reference sequence). The CDR3 is CASSTWRQGVSGANVLTF. In DNA, the CDR3 is TGTGCCAGTAGTACCTGGAGGCAGGGTGTATCTGGGGCCAACGTCCTGACTTTC.

This chain joins TRBV18 and TRBJ2-7; possible D gene TRBD2, 5 bases. The CDR3 is 18 residues long. Trimming took off 6 bases at V and 2 bases at J, with 26 bases between the two ends. Germline V CDR1 and CDR2: KGHSH, LQKENI. CDR3 sequence: CASSPLPVSSLGAYEQYF. CDR3 sequence (DNA): TGTGCCAGCTCGCCCCTACCGGTCTCATCTCTCGGGGCCTACGAGCAGTACTTC.

V gene TRBV4-1 combines with J gene TRBJ2-7; D is uncertain. Germline CDR1 reads MGHRA; CDR2 reads YSYEKL. V was trimmed by 0 bases and J by 7 bases, leaving 16 bases between them. The CDR3 extends over 15 amino acids. CDR3: CASSQELSRLWEQYF. The CDR3 DNA sequence: TGCGCCAGCAGCCAAGAACTATCCCGGTTATGGGAGCAGTACTTC.

V is TRBV19 and J is TRBJ2-3; D gene ambiguous. V gave up 3 bases and J gave up 4 bases, with 8 bases separating them. Germline CDR1 reads LNHDA; CDR2 reads SQIVND (reference sequence). CDR3 length equals 13 residues. CDR3 sequence: CASSIYYADTQYF. DNA of the CDR3: TGTGCCAGTAGTATCTACTATGCAGATACGCAGTATTTT.

The genes are TRBV30 and TRBJ2-4; no definite D call. Per germline, CDR1 GTSNPN and CDR2 SVGIG (reference sequence). Trimming cost V 0 bases and J 0 bases, with 6 bases left between them. The CDR3 sequence is 14 residues long. As DNA, the CDR3 is TGTGCCTGGAGTGTTGACTTAGCCAAAAACATTCAGTACTTC. Translating gives CAWSVDLAKNIQYF.

V and J are TRBV5-1 and TRBJ2-1; D not certain. V lost 0 bases to trimming and J lost 10 bases, with 17 bases between them. Germline V gene sequence: CDR1 SGHRS, CDR2 YFSETQ. The CDR3 totals 15 residues. Here the CDR3 reads CASSLDPEAFYEQFF. DNA for the CDR3: TGCGCCAGCAGCTTGGACCCAGAGGCCTTCTACGAGCAGTTCTTC.

V gene TRBV5-6 combines with J gene TRBJ1-5; maybe TRBD1 (5 bases). Trimming pared 1 base from V and 2 bases from J, leaving 22 bases between. Per germline, CDR1 SGHDT and CDR2 YYEEEE. The CDR3 spans 19 residues. This CDR3 reads CASSLLRGRRDVRNQPQHF. CDR3 nucleotides: TGTGCCAGCAGCTTGTTGAGGGGCCGCCGGGATGTGCGCAATCAGCCCCAGCATTTT.

This clone was observed once. This rearrangement joins TRBV29-1 to TRBJ2-7; D ambiguous. Trimming cost V 4 bases and J 1 base, with 8 bases left between them. Germline V gene data show CDR1 as SQVTM and CDR2 as ANQGSEA. The CDR3 is 12 residues long. This CDR3 reads CSVVGRSYEQYF. CDR3 in DNA: TGCAGCGTTGTAGGGCGGTCCTACGAGCAGTACTTC.

The chain combines TRBV19 with TRBJ1-4; D not resolved. The CDR3 covers 13 residues. The germline V gene has CDR1 LNHDA and CDR2 SQIVND (reference sequence). Trimming stripped 6 bases from V and 5 bases from J, with 10 bases between. DNA for the CDR3: TGTGCCAGTAGAAAAGGGAGAAATGAAAAACTGTTTTTT. Its protein is CASRKGRNEKLFF.

The V and J genes are TRBV28 and TRBJ2-2, with a weak D call TRBD2 (5 bases). This CDR3 spans 17 amino acids. Per germline, CDR1 MDHEN and CDR2 SYDVKM. V was shortened by 9 bases and J by 3 bases, with 23 bases between the two germline ends. CDR3 nucleotide sequence: TGTGCCAGGGAGTACACTGGCGGGTATCACGACACCGGGGAGCTGTTTTTT. It specifies CAREYTGGYHDTGELFF.

This rearrangement joins TRBV7-2 to TRBJ2-7; either TRBD1 or TRBD2 may fit D (5 bases each). V lost 2 bases and J 6 bases, leaving 14 bases between the germline ends. The CDR3 spans 14 residues. Germline V gene lookup returns CDR1 SGHTA and CDR2 FQGNSA. This CDR3 reads CASSLSGPPREQYF. The CDR3 DNA reads as TGTGCCAGCAGCTTATCGGGACCTCCGCGCGAGCAGTACTTC.